The 25 T cell receptor beta chains given below trace back to one sample, sequenced in a study of T cell responses to AZD1222 COVID-19 vaccine. Sequenced by immunoSEQ multiplex PCR; TCRdb stores in-frame clones only, minus some. This repertoire shows around 130,000 clones, 70% to 90% found once; its top ten account for 12%. The specimen comprised peripheral blood, sampled on day 0 of AZD1222 vaccination. These TCRs come from an adult in good health.

The gene calls are TRBV7-9 and TRBJ2-1, with 9 bases matching TRBD1. V lost 10 bases and J lost 0; bases outside the gene matches: 16. Germline V lookup: CDR1 SEHNR, CDR2 FQNEAQ (reference sequence). The CDR3 extends over 18 amino acids. The CDR3 sequence: CATDGTGRSASSYNEQFF. CDR3 coding DNA: TGTGCCACCGACGGGACAGGGAGGAGCGCCAGCTCCTACAATGAGCAGTTCTTC.

This clone was picked up a small number of times. V is TRBV6-1 and J is TRBJ2-1; TRBD2 matches 10 bases. Trimming took 3 bases from V and 6 from J; bases not matched to a gene: 2. In germline, CDR1 is MNHNS, CDR2 SASEGT. This CDR3 comprises 14 residues. The CDR3 protein is CASSESSGSNEQFF. CDR3 sequence (DNA): TGTGCCAGCAGTGAGTCTAGCGGGAGCAATGAGCAGTTCTTC.

The CDR3 protein is CASSFDRDTQYF. CDR3 bases: TGTGCCAGCAGCTTTGACAGGGATACGCAGTATTTT. The chain carries TRBV5-4 and TRBJ2-3; tentatively, D is TRBD1 (6 bases). The CDR3 loop spans 12 amino acids. V dropped 2 bases and J dropped 6 bases, with 7 bases sitting between them. Germline CDR1 SGHNT, CDR2 YYREEE (reference sequence).

The J gene is TRBJ2-7, the V gene TRBV28; TRBD2 might be the D (6 bases). From germline, CDR1 is MDHEN and CDR2 SYDVKM. Deletions cut 6 bases from V and 5 bases from J, with 20 bases between. There are 15 residues in the CDR3. In DNA, the CDR3 is TGTGCCAGCAGCACCGGATCCCCCCCTAGCGACGAGCAGTACTTC. Translated: CASSTGSPPSDEQYF.

This chain connects TRBV3-1 (or the pseudogene TRBV3-2) to TRBJ1-4, with D unresolved. The V end lost 3 bases, the J end lost 8 bases, and 10 bases lay between the germline ends. The CDR3 spans 13 residues. Germline CDR1 is LGHDT and CDR2 is YNNKEL (reference sequence). In nucleotides, the CDR3 is TGTGCCAGCAGCCAGGGGAGGGAGGAAAAACTGTTTTTT. Protein product: CASSQGREEKLFF.

This chain joins TRBV24-1 and TRBJ2-3, with D perhaps TRBD2 (6 bases). CDR3 size: 17 residues. V was trimmed by 9 bases and J by 0 bases, leaving 21 bases between them. Germline loops: CDR1 KGHDR, CDR2 SFDVKD. This CDR3 reads CATRGGIALTSTDTQYF. CDR3 DNA sequence: TGTGCCACCCGGGGAGGAATCGCGTTAACTAGCACAGATACGCAGTATTTT.

The chain is built from TRBV7-3 and TRBJ1-4; D is undetermined. Deletions cut 11 bases from V and 0 bases from J, with 13 bases between. Germline V lookup: CDR1 SGHTA, CDR2 FQGTGA. The CDR3 is 14 residues long. DNA for the CDR3: TGTGCCCATTGGTTGGGTGCAACTAATGAAAAACTGTTTTTT. It specifies CAHWLGATNEKLFF.

This chain joins TRBV4-3 and TRBJ1-1; D gene unclear. Trimming cost V 2 bases and J 1 base, with 8 bases left between them. Germline-derived CDR1 and CDR2 are LGHNA and YSLEER. The CDR3 covers 14 residues. The CDR3 sequence: CASSQSRTNTEAFF. CDR3 nucleotides: TGCGCCAGCAGCCAAAGCAGGACGAACACTGAAGCTTTCTTT.

The V gene is TRBV30, the J gene TRBJ1-5; unclear D gene. Germline V gene lookup returns CDR1 GTSNPN and CDR2 SVGIG (reference sequence). Trimming removed 0 bases from V and 6 bases from J, with 12 bases in between. The CDR3 runs 14 residues. This chain's CDR3 is CAWSVTDRSQPQHF. CDR3 nucleotides: TGTGCCTGGAGTGTCACCGACCGATCTCAGCCCCAGCATTTT.

This chain uses TRBV7-9 with TRBJ1-2; 8 nucleotides agree with TRBD1. Germline trimming cut 2 bases from V and 5 bases from J; bases unmatched to any gene: 10. Germline V CDR1 and CDR2: SEHNR, FQNEAQ (reference sequence). The length of the CDR3 is 16 residues. CDR3 nucleotides: TGTGCCAGCAGCTTAACTCGGCAGGGGGCAGTTTATGGCTACACCTTC. This codes for CASSLTRQGAVYGYTF.

This rearrangement joins TRBV28 to TRBJ1-2, with D possibly being TRBD1 (5 bases). The CDR3 extends over 17 amino acids. V shed 5 bases and J shed 4 bases, with 23 bases lying between them. Germline values: CDR1 MDHEN, CDR2 SYDVKM. The CDR3 region is CASSTVDSIVLGYGYTF. CDR3 DNA sequence: TGTGCCAGCAGTACGGTTGACAGTATCGTGCTTGGCTATGGCTACACCTTC.

The J gene is TRBJ2-1, the V gene TRBV3-1 (or the pseudogene TRBV3-2); 12 bases are shared with TRBD2. V was pared by 4 bases and J by 4 bases, with 5 bases of the junction left unmatched. The V gene's germline CDR1 is LGHDT and CDR2 YNNKEL (reference sequence). This CDR3 has 16 amino acids. CDR3 in amino acids: CASSPGTSGFYNEQFF. The CDR3 nucleotides are TGTGCCAGCAGCCCCGGGACTAGCGGGTTTTACAATGAGCAGTTCTTC.

This clone has just one count. The chain carries TRBV4-3 and TRBJ1-2; possibly TRBD1 for D (5 bases). Germline-derived CDR1 and CDR2 are LGHNA and YSLEER. V lost 6 bases to trimming and J lost 0 bases, with 8 bases between them. The CDR3 loop spans 13 amino acids. The CDR3 bases are TGCGCCAGCAGGGACACGACTAACTATGGCTACACCTTC. This codes for CASRDTTNYGYTF.

The chain uses TRBV3-1 (or the pseudogene TRBV3-2) and TRBJ2-7; 14 nucleotides agree with TRBD2. There are 19 residues in the CDR3. The V gene end was trimmed by 1 base and the J gene end by 2 bases; junction bases not matched to a gene: 10. CDR1 and CDR2 (germline): LGHDT, YNNKEL (reference sequence). This chain's CDR3 is CASSQGGLAGVYIPYEQYF. DNA of the CDR3: TGTGCCAGCAGCCAAGGGGGACTAGCGGGAGTCTATATCCCCTACGAGCAGTACTTC.

CDR3 sequence reads: CAISGGLQETQYF. As DNA, the CDR3 is TGTGCCATCAGTGGAGGACTCCAAGAGACCCAGTACTTC. The chain has TRBV10-3 and TRBJ2-5; D might be TRBD2 (5 bases). Germline V gene data show CDR1 as ENHRY and CDR2 as SYGVKD. Trimming took off 4 bases at V and 1 base at J, with 7 bases between the two ends. The CDR3 loop spans 13 amino acids.

The chain carries TRBV28 and TRBJ2-5, with 9 bases fitting TRBD2. J gave up 9 bases and V 4 bases, and 15 bases lay outside the gene matches. There are 16 residues in the CDR3. Per germline, CDR1 MDHEN and CDR2 SYDVKM. The CDR3 nucleotides read TGTGCCAGCAGTTCCCTGATAGCGGGAGTAGGGTCGGCCCAGTACTTC. Translated: CASSSLIAGVGSAQYF.

J is TRBJ2-5 and V is TRBV6-2 or TRBV6-3, with TRBD1 identical over 7 bases. The CDR3 covers 16 residues. The ends lost 0 bases at V and 4 bases at J; junction bases unmatched: 8. The germline CDR1 and CDR2 sequences are MNHEY and SVGEGT. CDR3 protein: CASSYSVQGEGETQYF. For the CDR3, the DNA is TGTGCCAGCAGTTACTCTGTGCAGGGGGAAGGAGAGACCCAGTACTTC.

This rearrangement joins TRBV19 to TRBJ1-3, with a tentative D call TRBD1 (5 bases). V was pared by 8 bases and J by 7 bases, with 12 bases between. Germline V gene data show CDR1 as LNHDA and CDR2 as SQIVND (reference sequence). This CDR3 spans 12 amino acids. CDR3 DNA sequence: TGTGCCAGTGGGGACCGGGACAACACCATATATTTT. Its translation is CASGDRDNTIYF.

The chain recombines TRBV2 with TRBJ2-1; D might be TRBD2 (6 bases). Deletions cut 7 bases from V and 7 bases from J, with 17 bases between. The CDR3 is 14 residues long. Germline lookup yields CDR1 SNHLY and CDR2 FYNNEI. CDR3 protein: CASIKSEGRNEQFF. The CDR3 DNA reads as TGTGCCAGCATTAAGTCGGAGGGCCGAAATGAGCAGTTCTTC.

The CDR3, as DNA: TGTGCCAGCAGCCTCGCAGGGTCAGAAACTGAAGCTTTCTTT. Translated, it gives CASSLAGSETEAFF. The rearrangement uses TRBV7-3 and TRBJ1-1; possible D gene TRBD1, 5 bases. Trimming shortened V by 5 bases and J by 5 bases, and 15 bases separated the two germline ends. CDR1 is SGHTA, CDR2 FQGTGA, per germline. The CDR3 length is 14 residues.

This rearrangement joins TRBV2 to TRBJ1-3; D not certain. The CDR3 is made up of 14 amino acids. Germline V gives CDR1 SNHLY, CDR2 FYNNEI. V lost 6 bases to trimming and J lost 0 bases, with 9 bases between them. DNA for the CDR3: TGTGCCAGCAGATCGGGGTCCTCTGGAAACACCATATATTTT. It yields the protein CASRSGSSGNTIYF.

This sequence joins TRBV2 and TRBJ1-6; tentatively, D is TRBD1 (5 bases). The CDR3 has 17 amino acids. Per germline, CDR1 SNHLY and CDR2 FYNNEI. Trimming took off 5 bases at V and 7 bases at J, with 21 bases between the two ends. The CDR3 DNA follows: TGTGCCAGCAGTTTCGGGACCACACGCTACTCGAATTCACCCCTCCACTTT. It translates to CASSFGTTRYSNSPLHF.

The V call is TRBV30, the J call TRBJ1-2; D may be TRBD1 (6 bases). The CDR3 sequence is 13 residues long. The V and J ends lost 2 bases and 6 bases respectively, with 13 bases between them. Germline values: CDR1 GTSNPN, CDR2 SVGIG (reference sequence). CDR3 DNA: TGTGCCTGGAGTACCCGGGGGGGCAATGGCTACACCTTC. It specifies CAWSTRGGNGYTF.

J is TRBJ2-5 and V is TRBV7-3, with D tentatively TRBD1 (5 bases). This CDR3 has 14 amino acids. V was shortened by 8 bases and J by 1 base, with 14 bases between the two germline ends. Germline V gives CDR1 SGHTA, CDR2 FQGTGA. CDR3 nucleotides: TGTGCCAGCTCCCGTCCAGGGTTCCAAGAGACCCAGTACTTC. Translating gives CASSRPGFQETQYF.

This clone was picked up a small number of times. The V call is TRBV5-6, the J call TRBJ2-7; 10 nucleotides line up with TRBD1. The CDR3 spans 15 residues. The ends lost 2 bases at V and 2 bases at J; junction bases unmatched: 4. The germline CDR1 and CDR2 sequences are SGHDT and YYEEEE. For the CDR3, the DNA is TGTGCCAGCAGCTTAGGGACAGGGGTTGCCTACGAGCAGTACTTC. This sequence encodes CASSLGTGVAYEQYF.